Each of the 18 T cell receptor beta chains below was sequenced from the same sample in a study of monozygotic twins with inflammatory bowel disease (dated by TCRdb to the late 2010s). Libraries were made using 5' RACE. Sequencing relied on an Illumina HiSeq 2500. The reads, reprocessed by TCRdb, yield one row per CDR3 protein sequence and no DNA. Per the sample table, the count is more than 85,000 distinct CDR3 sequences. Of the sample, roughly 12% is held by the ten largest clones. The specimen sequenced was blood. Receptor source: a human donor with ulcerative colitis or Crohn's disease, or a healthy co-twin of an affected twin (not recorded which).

The CDR3 region is CASSVGSNTGELFF. This sequence joins TRBV5-1 and TRBJ2-2. This CDR3 spans 14 amino acids. Germline-derived CDR1 and CDR2 are SGHRS and YFSETQ.

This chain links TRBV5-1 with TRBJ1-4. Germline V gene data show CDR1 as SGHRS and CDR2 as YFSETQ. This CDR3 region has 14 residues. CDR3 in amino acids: CASSQEELGEKLFF. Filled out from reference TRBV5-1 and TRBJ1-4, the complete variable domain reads KAGVTQTPRYLIKTRGQQVTLSCSPISGHRSVSWYQQTPGQGLQFLFEYFSETQRNKGNFPGRFSGRQFSNSRSEMNVSTLELGDSALYLCASSQEELGEKLFFGSGTQLSVL.

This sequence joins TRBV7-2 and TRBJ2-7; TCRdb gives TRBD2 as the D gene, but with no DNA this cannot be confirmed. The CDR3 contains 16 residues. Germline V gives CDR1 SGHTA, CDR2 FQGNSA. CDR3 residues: CASSATSGHRNYEQYF.

The CDR3 sequence: CASSLGGHPAWSEQYF. This rearrangement joins TRBV5-1 to TRBJ2-7; TCRdb's assignment of TRBD1 cannot be checked, as there is no DNA. CDR1 is SGHRS, CDR2 YFSETQ, per germline. The CDR3 totals 16 residues.

CDR3 loop: CASSGGTENSPLHF. V usage is TRBV4-3 and J usage is TRBJ1-6; TCRdb outputs TRBD1, but without DNA this stays unchecked. CDR3 length: 14 residues. CDR1 is LGHNA, CDR2 YSLEER, per germline.

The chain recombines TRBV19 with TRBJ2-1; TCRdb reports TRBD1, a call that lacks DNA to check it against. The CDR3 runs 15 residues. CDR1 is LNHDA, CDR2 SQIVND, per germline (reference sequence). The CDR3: CASASPTGVRNEQFF.

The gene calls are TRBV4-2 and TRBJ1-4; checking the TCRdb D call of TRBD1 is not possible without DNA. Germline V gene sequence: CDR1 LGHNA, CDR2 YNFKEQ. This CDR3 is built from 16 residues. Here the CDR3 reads CASSQDGGDGGEKLFF.

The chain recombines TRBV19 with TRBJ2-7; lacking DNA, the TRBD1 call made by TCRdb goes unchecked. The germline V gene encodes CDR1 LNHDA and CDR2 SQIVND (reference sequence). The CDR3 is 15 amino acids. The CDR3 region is CASSWGDRDSYEQYF.

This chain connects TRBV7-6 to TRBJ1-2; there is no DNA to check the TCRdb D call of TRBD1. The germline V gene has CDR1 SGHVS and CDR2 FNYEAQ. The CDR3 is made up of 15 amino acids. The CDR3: CASSSDSSPGYGYTF. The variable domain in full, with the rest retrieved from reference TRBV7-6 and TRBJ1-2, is GAGVSQSPRYKVTKRGQDVALRCDPISGHVSLYWYRQALGQGPEFLTYFNYEAQQDKSGLPNDRFSAERPEGSISTLTIQRTEQRDSAMYRCASSSDSSPGYGYTFGSGTRLTVV.

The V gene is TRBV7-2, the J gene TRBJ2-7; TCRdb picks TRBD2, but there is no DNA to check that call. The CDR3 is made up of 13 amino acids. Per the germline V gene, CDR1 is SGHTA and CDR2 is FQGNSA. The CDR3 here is CASSLFGGGEQYF.

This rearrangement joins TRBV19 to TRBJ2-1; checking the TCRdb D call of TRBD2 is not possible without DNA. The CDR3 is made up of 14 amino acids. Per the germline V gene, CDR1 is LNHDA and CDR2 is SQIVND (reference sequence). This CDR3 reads CASSPLEGPNEQFF.

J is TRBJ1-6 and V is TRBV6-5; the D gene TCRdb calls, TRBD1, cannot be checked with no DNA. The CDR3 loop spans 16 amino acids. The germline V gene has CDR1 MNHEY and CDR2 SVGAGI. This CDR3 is CASSYHRGGLNSPLHF.

Here the CDR3 reads CASSDTGTAGNSPLHF. The genes are TRBV5-1 and TRBJ1-6; as DNA is missing, the TRBD1 call by TCRdb cannot be tested. Germline CDR1 is SGHRS and CDR2 is YFSETQ. The CDR3 has 16 amino acids. The full variable domain, with the rest looked up from reference TRBV5-1 and TRBJ1-6, is KAGVTQTPRYLIKTRGQQVTLSCSPISGHRSVSWYQQTPGQGLQFLFEYFSETQRNKGNFPGRFSGRQFSNSRSEMNVSTLELGDSALYLCASSDTGTAGNSPLHFGNGTRLTVT.

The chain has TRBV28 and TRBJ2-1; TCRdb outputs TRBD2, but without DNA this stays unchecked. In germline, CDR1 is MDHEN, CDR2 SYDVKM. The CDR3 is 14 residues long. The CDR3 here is CASRSGPFHNEQFF.

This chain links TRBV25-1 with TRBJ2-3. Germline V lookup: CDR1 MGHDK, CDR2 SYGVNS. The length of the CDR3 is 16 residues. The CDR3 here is CASSESGWTITDTQYF.

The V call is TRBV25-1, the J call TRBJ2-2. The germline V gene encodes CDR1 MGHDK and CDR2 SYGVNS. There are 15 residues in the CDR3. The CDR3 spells CASGESGWDTGELFF.

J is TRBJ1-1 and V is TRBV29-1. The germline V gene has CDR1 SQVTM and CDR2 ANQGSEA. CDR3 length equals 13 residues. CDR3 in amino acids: CSGRQNLNTEAFF.

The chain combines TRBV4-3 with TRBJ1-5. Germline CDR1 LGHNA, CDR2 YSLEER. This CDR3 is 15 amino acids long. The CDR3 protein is CASSQDYGSNQPQHF.